The present T cell receptor (beta chain) was sequenced within a study of OX40 agonist ivuxolimab in advanced cancers. Study summary: Past anti-PD-1, anti-PD-L1 or anti-CTLA-4 therapy was accepted, and 30% to 45% had received some.

Profiling relied on immunoSEQ multiplex PCR, and the TCRdb table lists in-frame clones only, not all of them. This repertoire shows 9,500 to 15,000 clones, about three quarters found once; its top ten account for roughly 12%. This CDR3 has 14 amino acids. Trimming shortened V by 6 bases and J by 12 bases, and 21 bases separated the two germline ends. Germline V gene lookup returns CDR1 MDHEN and CDR2 SYDVKM. Study results and caveats: Antigen specificity was not determined for the expanded peripheral T cells. There was clonal expansion of CD4+ and CD8+ blood T cells by week 6 at 0.1 to 3.0 mg/kg.

Note on this clone: As yet, its antigen is unknown.

The source of this sequence is an adult with an advanced solid tumor such as melanoma, head and neck, liver or kidney cancer. Here the sequenced sample was CD4+ or CD8+ T cells sorted from blood, taken in a trial of the OX40 agonist ivuxolimab. The J gene is TRBJ2-1, the V gene TRBV28, with a tentative D call TRBD2 (5 bases). The CDR3: CASSPPGSPRAQFF. CDR3 nucleotides: TGTGCCAGCAGCCCCCCGGGGTCTCCCCGGGCGCAGTTCTTC.